This passage covers 29 T cell receptor beta chains from one sample sequenced in a study of graft-versus-host responses after intestinal transplantation. Their antigen targets remain unknown. Method: immunoSEQ multiplex PCR; TCRdb's copy keeps in-frame clones and lacks some. The sample carries tens of thousands of clones, 85% to 95% recorded once. The starting material was unstimulated CD4+ T cells sorted from spleen or lymph node cells, obtained before transplant. The receptors shown here come from a human donor who was the organ donor for an intestinal transplant.

The CDR3: CASSLSGTRTYEQYF. In DNA, the CDR3 is TGCGCCAGCAGCCTTTCCGGGACCCGCACCTACGAGCAGTACTTC. The chain links TRBV4-1 to TRBJ2-5; perhaps D is TRBD1 or TRBD2 (5 bases each). The DNA end lines up better with TRBJ2-7; the J call may be wrong. The CDR3 runs 15 residues. Germline V gives CDR1 MGHRA, CDR2 YSYEKL.

The chain couples TRBV7-3 to TRBJ2-3; D not resolved. The V end was cut by 5 bases, the J end by 0 bases, with 6 bases between. The germline CDR1 and CDR2 sequences are SGHTA and FQGTGA. This CDR3 has 13 amino acids. The CDR3 reads CASSIESTDTQYF. CDR3 bases: TGTGCCAGCAGCATCGAAAGCACAGATACGCAGTATTTT.

V gene TRBV6-5 combines with J gene TRBJ2-1; perhaps TRBD1 as D (5 bases). Per germline, CDR1 MNHEY and CDR2 SVGAGI. The germline V and J ends were trimmed by 2 bases and 6 bases, with 8 bases remaining between them. This CDR3 is built from 13 residues. CDR3 in DNA: TGTGCCAGCAGTTACCAGGGCCCCAATGAGCAGTTCTTC. Protein sequence: CASSYQGPNEQFF.

Here the CDR3 DNA reads TGTGCCTGGAGTGTATGGGACCGGACAGGCAGACCTTTGAACACTGAAGCTTTCTTT. As protein: CAWSVWDRTGRPLNTEAFF. V usage is TRBV30 and J usage is TRBJ1-1; 7 bases are shared with TRBD1. CDR1 is GTSNPN, CDR2 SVGIG, per germline (reference sequence). The CDR3 extends over 19 amino acids. V was pared by 0 bases and J by 0 bases, with 16 bases of the junction left unmatched.

The chain couples TRBV4-2 to TRBJ1-3, with D possibly TRBD1 on 6 matching bases. Germline V gene lookup returns CDR1 LGHNA and CDR2 YNFKEQ. With 1 base removed from V and 0 bases from J, the gap between germline ends came to 10 bases. The CDR3 covers 16 residues. The CDR3 DNA reads TGTGCCAGCAGCCAAGGAACAGGGAACTCTGGAAACACCATATATTTT. Its protein product is CASSQGTGNSGNTIYF.

The J gene is TRBJ2-7, the V gene TRBV25-1; D possibly corresponds to TRBD2 (6 bases). V lost 1 base and J 0 bases, leaving 13 bases between the germline ends. Germline CDR1 reads MGHDK; CDR2 reads SYGVNS. The CDR3 is 16 amino acids. The CDR3 DNA reads TGTGCCAGCAGTGAATCTGGAGGGCCCAGCTCCTACGAGCAGTACTTC. It is translated as CASSESGGPSSYEQYF.

This clone was recorded once. J is TRBJ2-3 and V is TRBV5-4, with D unclear. The V gene's germline CDR1 is SGHNT and CDR2 YYREEE (reference sequence). This CDR3 spans 13 amino acids. With 2 bases removed from V and 0 bases from J, the gap between germline ends came to 4 bases. The CDR3 DNA sequence: TGTGCCAGCAGCTTACGGAGCACAGATACGCAGTATTTT. Amino acids: CASSLRSTDTQYF.

The rearrangement joins TRBV4-1 to TRBJ1-5, with no clear D. Per the germline V gene, CDR1 is MGHRA and CDR2 is YSYEKL. Trimming removed 0 bases at V and 7 bases at J, with 10 bases between. The CDR3 spans 14 residues. CDR3 coding DNA: TGCGCCAGCAGCCAAGAGTGGGGATCCCAGCCCCAGCATTTT. This translates into CASSQEWGSQPQHF.

V is TRBV18 and J is TRBJ2-5; TRBD1 matches 8 bases. V lost 6 bases, J lost 4 bases, and 4 bases stayed unmatched. CDR1 is KGHSH and CDR2 is LQKENI in the germline V gene. The CDR3 covers 13 residues. CDR3 nucleotides: TGTGCCAGCTCCGGACAGGGCCGAGAGACCCAGTACTTC. As protein: CASSGQGRETQYF.

This chain joins TRBV10-2 and TRBJ1-2, with TRBD1 matching over 9 bases. The CDR3 length is 12 residues. With 10 bases clipped from V and 4 bases from J, the junction kept 4 bases outside the gene matches. Germline lookup yields CDR1 WSHSY and CDR2 SAAADI. CDR3 DNA sequence: TGCGCCACCTCGACAGGGGGCTATGGCTACACCTTC. This translates into CATSTGGYGYTF.

The chain has TRBV4-2 and TRBJ2-7, with 8 nucleotides matching TRBD1. Germline-derived CDR1 and CDR2 are LGHNA and YNFKEQ. This CDR3 has 14 residues. V dropped 3 bases and J dropped 5; count of bases not matched to a gene: 6. CDR3 residues: CASSQGQDAHEQYF. DNA of the CDR3: TGTGCCAGCAGCCAGGGACAGGATGCGCACGAGCAGTACTTC.

The chain is built from TRBV4-2 and TRBJ1-2; TRBD1 aligns across 7 bases. The V gene end was trimmed by 0 bases and the J gene end by 6 bases; junction bases not matched to a gene: 4. Per the germline V gene, CDR1 is LGHNA and CDR2 is YNFKEQ. This CDR3 has 14 amino acids. Written as DNA, the CDR3 is TGTGCCAGCAGCCAAGATGATACAGGGGATGGCTACACCTTC. Amino acid sequence: CASSQDDTGDGYTF.

This clone has just one count. V usage is TRBV6-5 and J usage is TRBJ1-3, with 8 bases identical to TRBD1. This CDR3 comprises 16 residues. The trim removed 2 bases at V and 4 bases at J, leaving 7 bases unmatched. In germline, CDR1 is MNHEY, CDR2 SVGAGI. The CDR3 region has the DNA TGTGCCAGCAGTTACACCCAGGGGGCTAGAGGAAACACCATATATTTT. Protein sequence: CASSYTQGARGNTIYF.

The chain uses TRBV2 and TRBJ2-7; TRBD1 agrees at 9 bases. CDR3 size: 14 residues. With 8 bases clipped from V and 5 bases from J, the junction kept 10 bases outside the gene matches. Germline V gives CDR1 SNHLY, CDR2 FYNNEI. The CDR3 sequence: CASGRTGALHEQYF. The CDR3 nucleotides read TGTGCCAGCGGACGGACAGGGGCCCTCCACGAGCAGTACTTC. The full variable domain, rest sourced from reference TRBV2 and TRBJ2-7, is EPEVTQTPSHQVTQMGQEVILRCVPISNHLYFYWYRQILGQKVEFLVSFYNNEISEKSEIFDDQFSVERPDGSNFTLKIRSTKLEDSAMYFCASGRTGALHEQYFGPGTRLTVT.

This clone has a single count. The chain couples TRBV9 to TRBJ1-2; D possibly corresponds to TRBD1 (5 bases). Germline lookup yields CDR1 SGDLS and CDR2 YYNGEE. Trimming left V 4 bases short and J 1 base short, with 14 bases between. This CDR3 has 15 amino acids. CDR3 coding DNA: TGTGCCAGCAGCCCCACAGGTAGACTTAACTATGGCTACACCTTC. The encoded protein is CASSPTGRLNYGYTF. Complete variable domain (other parts from reference TRBV9 and TRBJ1-2): DSGVTQTPKHLITATGQRVTLRCSPRSGDLSVYWYQQSLDQGLQFLIQYYNGEERAKGNILERFSAQQFPDLHSELNLSSLELGDSALYFCASSPTGRLNYGYTFGSGTRLTVV.

The V and J genes are TRBV9 and TRBJ1-2; D unresolved. The CDR3 is 14 residues long. CDR1 is SGDLS, CDR2 YYNGEE, per germline. V lost 0 bases to trimming and J lost 10 bases, with 16 bases between them. In DNA, the CDR3 is TGTGCCAGCAGCGTAGAAGAGGGTGGCGGAACCTACACCTTC. Translating it yields CASSVEEGGGTYTF.

The chain combines TRBV6-5 with TRBJ2-7; 8 bases agree with TRBD2. The CDR3 totals 15 residues. The V gene's germline CDR1 is MNHEY and CDR2 SVGAGI. V was clipped by 5 bases and J by 7 bases; unmatched bases: 13. The CDR3 DNA is TGTGCCAGCAGTAGAGCCGGGACTAGACCGCTAGAGCAGTACTTC. Its translation is CASSRAGTRPLEQYF.

The chain is built from TRBV7-3 and TRBJ2-1, with a tentative D call TRBD1 (5 bases). V lost 1 base to trimming and J lost 9 bases, with 10 bases between them. The CDR3 extends over 13 amino acids. The germline CDR1 and CDR2 sequences are SGHTA and FQGTGA. CDR3 coding DNA: TGTGCCAGCAGCTTAAGGGGTAGGGGTGAGCAGTTCTTC. Protein product: CASSLRGRGEQFF.

The V gene is TRBV5-4, the J gene TRBJ2-4; 8 bases line up with TRBD1. Trimming at V came to 4 bases and at J to 2 bases, leaving 5 bases not matched to a gene. Germline assignment: CDR1 SGHNT and CDR2 YYREEE (reference sequence). The CDR3 sequence is 15 residues long. CDR3 nucleotides: TGTGCCAGCAGCGCCCGACAGGGGTCCAAAAACATTCAGTACTTC. Amino acid sequence: CASSARQGSKNIQYF.

This clone appeared once. V gene TRBV5-1 combines with J gene TRBJ1-6, with D hard to call. Germline-derived CDR1 and CDR2 are SGHRS and YFSETQ. This CDR3 is built from 14 residues. Trimming removed 2 bases at V and 7 bases at J, with 10 bases between. CDR3 in amino acids: CASSFKPSNSPLHF. The CDR3 DNA reads as TGCGCCAGCAGCTTTAAGCCCTCGAATTCACCCCTCCACTTT. Filled out from reference TRBV5-1 and TRBJ1-6, the complete variable domain reads KAGVTQTPRYLIKTRGQQVTLSCSPISGHRSVSWYQQTPGQGLQFLFEYFSETQRNKGNFPGRFSGRQFSNSRSEMNVSTLELGDSALYLCASSFKPSNSPLHFGNGTRLTVT.

J is TRBJ1-1 and V is TRBV29-1; the match to TRBD1 covers 7 bases. V trimming: 7 bases; J trimming: 1 base; junction bases outside the gene matches: 9. The CDR3 loop spans 14 amino acids. Looked up from germline, CDR1 is SQVTM and CDR2 is ANQGSEA. The CDR3 is CSGGQDVRNTEAFF. The CDR3 coding sequence is TGCAGCGGAGGACAGGACGTCAGGAACACTGAAGCTTTCTTT.

Details on this clone: This same CDR3 is encoded by further DNA sequences in the sample. The chain combines TRBV18 with TRBJ1-2; tentative D call: TRBD1 (6 bases). The CDR3 loop spans 17 amino acids. CDR1 and CDR2 from the germline V gene are KGHSH and LQKENI. Trimming shortened V by 2 bases and J by 7 bases, and 23 bases separated the two germline ends. The CDR3 bases are TGTGCCAGCTCACCAAGTCGCGTTTTTGAGGCAGGGGCTGGCTACACCTTC. This gives the protein CASSPSRVFEAGAGYTF.

This clone was observed once. The V and J genes are TRBV5-1 and TRBJ1-1, with D maybe TRBD1 (5 bases). The ends were cut back, 6 bases at V and 0 bases at J, with 12 bases in the middle. This CDR3 has 14 amino acids. Germline CDR1 SGHRS, CDR2 YFSETQ. CDR3 nucleotide sequence: TGCGCCAGCACCCCAGGGCGAATGAACACTGAAGCTTTCTTT. Translating gives CASTPGRMNTEAFF. Based on the CDR3 plus reference TRBV5-1 and TRBJ1-1, the full variable domain is KAGVTQTPRYLIKTRGQQVTLSCSPISGHRSVSWYQQTPGQGLQFLFEYFSETQRNKGNFPGRFSGRQFSNSRSEMNVSTLELGDSALYLCASTPGRMNTEAFFGQGTRLTVV.

This sequence joins TRBV7-9 and TRBJ1-1; the D is unclear. CDR1 is SEHNR and CDR2 is FQNEAQ in the germline V gene (reference sequence). The CDR3 spans 12 residues. V was shortened by 4 bases and J by 7 bases, with 10 bases between the two germline ends. CDR3 sequence: CASSYRDFEAFF. The CDR3 coding sequence is TGTGCCAGCAGCTACCGAGACTTTGAAGCTTTCTTT.

The chain combines TRBV19 with TRBJ2-5; TRBD1 matches 7 bases. The tail of the sequence fits TRBJ2-7 better, so the J call may be wrong. Germline CDR1 and CDR2: LNHDA and SQIVND (reference sequence). The CDR3 totals 15 residues. CDR3 DNA: TGTGCCAGTAGCAGAAGGACAGGTACTAACTACGAGCAGTACTTC. Its protein product is CASSRRTGTNYEQYF.

The V call is TRBV29-1, the J call TRBJ1-2, with TRBD1 matching over 9 bases. V lost 6 bases and J lost 4; bases outside the gene matches: 12. The CDR3 extends over 15 amino acids. Germline V gives CDR1 SQVTM, CDR2 ANQGSEA. The CDR3 here is CSVPTRTGEVYGYTF. In nucleotides, the CDR3 is TGCAGCGTCCCAACCAGGACAGGGGAAGTCTATGGCTACACCTTC.

Comment on this clone: A junction boundary mismatches the germline segment, possibly from a read error. The gene calls are TRBV6-5 and TRBJ1-2; D is ambiguous. CDR3 size: 12 residues. CDR1 and CDR2 from the germline V gene are MNHEY and SVGAGI. Here the CDR3 DNA reads TGTGCCAGCAGTAACTCGGCCTATGGCTACACCTTC. Encoded protein: CASSNSAYGYTF.

The chain employs TRBV5-6 and TRBJ2-7; D perhaps matches TRBD1 (5 bases). The CDR3 loop spans 12 amino acids. The germline V and J ends were trimmed by 6 bases and 1 base, with 8 bases remaining between them. Germline CDR1 is SGHDT and CDR2 is YYEEEE. As DNA, the CDR3 is TGTGCCAGCACTCAGGGTTCCTACGAGCAGTACTTC. As protein: CASTQGSYEQYF. Drawing the rest from reference TRBV5-6 and TRBJ2-7, the complete variable domain is DAGVTQSPTHLIKTRGQQVTLRCSPKSGHDTVSWYQQALGQGPQFIFQYYEEEERQRGNFPDRFSGHQFPNYSSELNVNALLLGDSALYLCASTQGSYEQYFGPGTRLTVT.

The rearrangement uses TRBV6-1 and TRBJ2-7, with TRBD2 matching over 8 bases. Trimming cost V 8 bases and J 1 base; bases outside gene matches: 10. Germline loops: CDR1 MNHNS, CDR2 SASEGT. The CDR3 has 15 residues. The CDR3 bases are TGTGCCAGCGGCGGACTTAGCGGGAAATCCTACGAGCAGTACTTC. Protein: CASGGLSGKSYEQYF.